This TCR beta chain originates from a study of tumor-infiltrating lymphocytes in primary liver carcinoma. There are 15 residues in the CDR3. Germline assignment: CDR1 MDHEN and CDR2 SYDVKM. Trimming left V 6 bases short and J 3 bases short, with 15 bases between. A single count supports this clonotype. Its antigen is unknown. Each 20-30 mg portion of unsorted bulk tissue served as the source for co-extraction of RNA and DNA. Every tumor sample analyzed contained over 80% viable tumor cells. Reverse transcription of roughly 0.45 ug total RNA with a constant-region primer produced TCR beta cDNA. Modified slightly, ARM-PCR produced TCR beta libraries over three nested multiplex PCR rounds. Running around 9 cycles apiece, the first two PCR rounds relied on TRBV1-TRBV30 forward primers together with a C-beta reverse primer. TCRdb itself ran the multiplex PCR reads through MiXCR, one entry per CDR3 protein. The sample records roughly 57,000 distinct CDR3 sequences, just over 70% being singletons.

Findings and limits, study-wide: There were only about 7.5-25% of top clones found in all five tumor regions.

The chain couples TRBV28 to TRBJ2-1; a possible D gene is TRBD2 (6 bases). The sequence derives from a man aged 40-49 years with primary liver carcinoma and hepatitis B virus infection. Sequencing input: liver tumor tissue from sampling region 2. The subset denotes: tumor region T2, inferior pole. The CDR3 sequence is CASSLDSGFYNEQFF. DNA of the CDR3: TGTGCCAGCAGCCTCGATAGCGGATTCTACAATGAGCAGTTCTTC.